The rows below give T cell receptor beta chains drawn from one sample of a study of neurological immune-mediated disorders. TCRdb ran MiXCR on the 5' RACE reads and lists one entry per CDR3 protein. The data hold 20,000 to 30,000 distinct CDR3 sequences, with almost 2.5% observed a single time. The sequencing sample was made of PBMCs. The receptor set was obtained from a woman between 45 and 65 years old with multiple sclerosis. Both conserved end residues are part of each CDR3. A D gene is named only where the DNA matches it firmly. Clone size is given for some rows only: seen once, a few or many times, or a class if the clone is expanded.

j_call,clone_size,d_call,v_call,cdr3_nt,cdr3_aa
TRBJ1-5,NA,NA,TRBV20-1,TGCAGTGTCGTCAGGGGTAGCAATCAGCCCCAGCATTTT,CSVVRGSNQPQHF
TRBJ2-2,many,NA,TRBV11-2,TGTGCCAGCAGCTTCTCCGGGACAAAAAACACCGGGGAGCTGTTTTTT,CASSFSGTKNTGELFF
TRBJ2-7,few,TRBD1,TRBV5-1,TGCGCCAGCAGCTTGGGCAGGGGGCGGACCTACGAGCAGTACTTC,CASSLGRGRTYEQYF
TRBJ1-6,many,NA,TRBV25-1,TGTGCCAGCAGTGATAAGGGGGATTCACCCCTCCACTTT,CASSDKGDSPLHF
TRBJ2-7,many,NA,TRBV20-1,TGCAGTGCTAGAGTCGGGGGTAGCGACGAGCAGTACTTC,CSARVGGSDEQYF
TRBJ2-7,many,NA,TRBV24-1,TGTGCCACCAGTAGGGACGGATACGAGCAGTACTTC,CATSRDGYEQYF
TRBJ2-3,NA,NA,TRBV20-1,TGCAGTGCTAGAGTTAGTCCTGGGACGGATACGCAGTATTTT,CSARVSPGTDTQYF
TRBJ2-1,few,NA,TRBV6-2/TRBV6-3,TGTGCCAGCAGTTTAAGGGACCACGACCAGTTCTTC,CASSLRDHDQFF
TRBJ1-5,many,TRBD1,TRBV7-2,TGTGCCAGCAGCGCGGGACAGGGGTGGCAGCCCCAGCATTTT,CASSAGQGWQPQHF
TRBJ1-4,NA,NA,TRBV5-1,TGCGCCAGCAGCTTATACAGGTTCACGGAGACTAATGAAAAACTGTTTTTT,CASSLYRFTETNEKLFF
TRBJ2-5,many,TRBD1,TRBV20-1,TGCAGTGCTAGGCTGGACAGGTCAACTCAAGAGACCCAGTACTTC,CSARLDRSTQETQYF
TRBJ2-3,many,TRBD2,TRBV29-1,TGCAGCGTTGATTCGGGGACTAGCCGCAGGGCGCAGTATTTT,CSVDSGTSRRAQYF
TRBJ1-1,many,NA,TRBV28,TGTGCCAGCAGCCCATCTCAGGGAGGGGCTTCAGCTTTCTTT,CASSPSQGGASAFF
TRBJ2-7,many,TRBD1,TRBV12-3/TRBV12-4,TGTGCCAGCAGCCCCCGGGACAGGGACGAGCAGTACTTC,CASSPRDRDEQYF
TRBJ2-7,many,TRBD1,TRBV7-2,TGTGCCAGCAGCTTAGGGACAGGCTTAGGGAGCTACGAGCAGTACTTC,CASSLGTGLGSYEQYF
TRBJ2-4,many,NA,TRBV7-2,TGTGCCAGCAGCTTTTGGGAAGGCCTAGTACAGTACTTC,CASSFWEGLVQYF
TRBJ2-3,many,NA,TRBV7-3,TGTGCCAGCAGCTTAACGGCCGCAGCCTCTTCGCAGTATTTT,CASSLTAAASSQYF
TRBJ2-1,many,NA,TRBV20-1,TGCAGTGCTAGAAAACCCCCTAGCCCCTACAATGAGCAGTTCTTC,CSARKPPSPYNEQFF
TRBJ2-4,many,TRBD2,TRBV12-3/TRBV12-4,TGTGCCAGCAGTTTTAGCGGGACCAAAAACATTCAGTACTTC,CASSFSGTKNIQYF
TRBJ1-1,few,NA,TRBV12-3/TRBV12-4,TGTGCCAGCAGTTTAAGGGGCCTGAACACTGAAGCTTTCTTT,CASSLRGLNTEAFF
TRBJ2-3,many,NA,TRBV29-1,TGCAGCGTACAGGGTCCAGATACGCAGTATTTT,CSVQGPDTQYF
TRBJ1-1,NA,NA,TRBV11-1,TGTGCCAGCAGCCCAGTGGGGAAGCCCAACACTGAAGCTTTCTTT,CASSPVGKPNTEAFF